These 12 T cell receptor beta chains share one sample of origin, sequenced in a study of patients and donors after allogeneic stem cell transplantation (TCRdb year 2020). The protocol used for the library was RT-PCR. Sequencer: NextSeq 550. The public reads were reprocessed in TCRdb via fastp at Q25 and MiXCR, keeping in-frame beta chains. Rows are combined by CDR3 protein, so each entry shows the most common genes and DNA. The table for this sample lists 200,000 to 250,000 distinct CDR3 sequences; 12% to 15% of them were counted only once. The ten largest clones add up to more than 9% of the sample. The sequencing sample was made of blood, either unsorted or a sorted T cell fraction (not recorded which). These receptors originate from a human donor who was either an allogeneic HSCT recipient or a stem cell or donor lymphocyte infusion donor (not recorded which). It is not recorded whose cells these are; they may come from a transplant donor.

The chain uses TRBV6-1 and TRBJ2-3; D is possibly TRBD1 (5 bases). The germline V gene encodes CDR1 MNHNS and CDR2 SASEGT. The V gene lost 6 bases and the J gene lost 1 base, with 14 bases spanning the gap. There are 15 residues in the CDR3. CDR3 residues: CASSPRQGGTDTQYF. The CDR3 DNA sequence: TGTGCCAGCAGCCCACGCCAGGGTGGCACAGATACGCAGTATTTT.

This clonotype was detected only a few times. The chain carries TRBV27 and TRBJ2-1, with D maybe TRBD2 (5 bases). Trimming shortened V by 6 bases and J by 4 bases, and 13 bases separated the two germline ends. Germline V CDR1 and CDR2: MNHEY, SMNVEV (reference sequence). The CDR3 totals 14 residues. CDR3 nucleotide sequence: TGTGCCAGCAGCCGCCGGGGAAGATACAATGAGCAGTTCTTC. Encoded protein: CASSRRGRYNEQFF.

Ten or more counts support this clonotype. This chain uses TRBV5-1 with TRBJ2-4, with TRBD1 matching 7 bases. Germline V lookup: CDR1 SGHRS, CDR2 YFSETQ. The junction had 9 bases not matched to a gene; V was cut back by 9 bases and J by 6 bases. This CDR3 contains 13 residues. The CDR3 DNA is TGCGCCACTGAGGGACAGATTGTAAACATTCAGTACTTC. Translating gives CATEGQIVNIQYF. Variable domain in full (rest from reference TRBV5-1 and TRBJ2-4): KAGVTQTPRYLIKTRGQQVTLSCSPISGHRSVSWYQQTPGQGLQFLFEYFSETQRNKGNFPGRFSGRQFSNSRSEMNVSTLELGDSALYLCATEGQIVNIQYFGAGTRLSVL.

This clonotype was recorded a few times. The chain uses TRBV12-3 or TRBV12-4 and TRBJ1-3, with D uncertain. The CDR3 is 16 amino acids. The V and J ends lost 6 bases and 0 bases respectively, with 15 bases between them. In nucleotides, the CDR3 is TGTGCCAGCAGCTCCCGGGTGGGTTCCTCTGGAAACACCATATATTTT. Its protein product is CASSSRVGSSGNTIYF.

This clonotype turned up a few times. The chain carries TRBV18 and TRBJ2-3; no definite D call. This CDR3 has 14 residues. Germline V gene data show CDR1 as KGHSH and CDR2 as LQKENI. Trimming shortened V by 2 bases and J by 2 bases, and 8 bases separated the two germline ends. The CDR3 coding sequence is TGTGCCAGCTCACCAATGAAGAACACAGATACGCAGTATTTT. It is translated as CASSPMKNTDTQYF.

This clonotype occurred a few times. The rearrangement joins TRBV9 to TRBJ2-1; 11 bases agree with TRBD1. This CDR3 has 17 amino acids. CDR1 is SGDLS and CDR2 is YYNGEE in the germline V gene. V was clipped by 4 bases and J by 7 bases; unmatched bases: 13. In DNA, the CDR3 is TGTGCCAGCAGCCAAACCGGGACAGGGGGTCTCGGGAATGAGCAGTTCTTC. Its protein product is CASSQTGTGGLGNEQFF.

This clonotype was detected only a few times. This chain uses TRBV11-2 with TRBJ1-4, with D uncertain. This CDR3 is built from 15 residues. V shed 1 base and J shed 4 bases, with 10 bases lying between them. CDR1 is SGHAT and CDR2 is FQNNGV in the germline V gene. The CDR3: CASSLAHGYNEKLFF. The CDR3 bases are TGTGCCAGCAGCTTAGCCCACGGTTATAATGAAAAACTGTTTTTT.

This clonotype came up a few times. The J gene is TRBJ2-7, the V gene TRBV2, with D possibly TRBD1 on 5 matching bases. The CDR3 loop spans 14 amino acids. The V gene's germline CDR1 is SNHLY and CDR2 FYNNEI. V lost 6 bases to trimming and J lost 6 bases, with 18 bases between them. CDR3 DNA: TGTGCCAGCAGGCTCTACTCGGTCCAGGGCGAGCAGTACTTC. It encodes CASRLYSVQGEQYF.

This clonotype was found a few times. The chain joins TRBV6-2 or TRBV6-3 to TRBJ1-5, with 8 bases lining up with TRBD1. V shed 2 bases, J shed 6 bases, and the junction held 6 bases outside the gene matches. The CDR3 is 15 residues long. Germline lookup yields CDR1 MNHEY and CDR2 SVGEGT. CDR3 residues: CASSYVGQGLQPQHF. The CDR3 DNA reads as TGTGCCAGCAGTTACGTTGGACAGGGCCTTCAGCCCCAGCATTTT.

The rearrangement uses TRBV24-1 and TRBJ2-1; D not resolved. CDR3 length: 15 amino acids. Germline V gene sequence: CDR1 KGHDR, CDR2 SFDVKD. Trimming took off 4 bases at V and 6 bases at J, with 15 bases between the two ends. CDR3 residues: CATSDRTQWVNEQFF. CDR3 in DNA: TGTGCCACCAGTGACCGGACCCAATGGGTCAATGAGCAGTTCTTC.

The CDR3, as DNA: TGTGCCAGCATGGACCCAACAGGGCTCGTGTTCAATGAGCAGTTCTTC. This encodes CASMDPTGLVFNEQFF. V usage is TRBV11-3 and J usage is TRBJ2-1; D is perhaps TRBD1 (6 bases). The CDR3 is 16 amino acids. CDR1 SGHNT and CDR2 YENEEA come from the germline V gene. Trimming shortened V by 7 bases and J by 6 bases, and 22 bases separated the two germline ends.

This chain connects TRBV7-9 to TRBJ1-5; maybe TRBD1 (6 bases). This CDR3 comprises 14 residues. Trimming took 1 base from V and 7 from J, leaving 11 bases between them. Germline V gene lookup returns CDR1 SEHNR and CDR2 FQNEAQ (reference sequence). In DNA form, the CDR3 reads TGTGCCAGCAGCTTAGAGGCAGGGGTACAGCCCCAGCATTTT. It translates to CASSLEAGVQPQHF. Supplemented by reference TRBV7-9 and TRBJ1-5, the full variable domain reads DTGVSQNPRHKITKRGQNVTFRCDPISEHNRLYWYRQTLGQGPEFLTYFQNEAQLEKSRLLSDRFSAERPKGSFSTLEIQRTEQGDSAMYLCASSLEAGVQPQHFGDGTRLSIL.